This T cell receptor (beta chain) appears in the sequencing data of a study of chemoradiotherapy in HPV16-positive cancers. Samples were taken several times over chemoradiotherapy. Notes on this clone: Its antigen is undetermined.

Findings and caveats of the study: HPV-responsive T-cell expansion during chemoradiotherapy was linked to improved recurrence-free survival in HPV16-positive patients.

TCRdb keeps only in-frame clones here, not all; method: immunoSEQ multiplex PCR. The top ten hold around 3.4% of the sample, which has more than 12,000 clones, about 90% seen once. V lost 3 bases and J lost 3, with 9 bases in between. Germline V gives CDR1 SNHLY, CDR2 FYNNEI. The CDR3 sequence is 13 residues long. The sequencing here drew on blood, taken from a patient who underwent chemoradiotherapy. This sequence joins TRBV2 and TRBJ2-7; D gene uncertain. The receptor was derived from a human donor with HPV-associated anogenital cancer. The CDR3 spells CASSELEFYEQYF. The CDR3 bases are TGTGCCAGCAGTGAGTTGGAATTCTACGAGCAGTACTTC. Together with reference TRBV2 and TRBJ2-7, the CDR3 gives the full variable domain: EPEVTQTPSHQVTQMGQEVILRCVPISNHLYFYWYRQILGQKVEFLVSFYNNEISEKSEIFDDQFSVERPDGSNFTLKIRSTKLEDSAMYFCASSELEFYEQYFGPGTRLTVT.